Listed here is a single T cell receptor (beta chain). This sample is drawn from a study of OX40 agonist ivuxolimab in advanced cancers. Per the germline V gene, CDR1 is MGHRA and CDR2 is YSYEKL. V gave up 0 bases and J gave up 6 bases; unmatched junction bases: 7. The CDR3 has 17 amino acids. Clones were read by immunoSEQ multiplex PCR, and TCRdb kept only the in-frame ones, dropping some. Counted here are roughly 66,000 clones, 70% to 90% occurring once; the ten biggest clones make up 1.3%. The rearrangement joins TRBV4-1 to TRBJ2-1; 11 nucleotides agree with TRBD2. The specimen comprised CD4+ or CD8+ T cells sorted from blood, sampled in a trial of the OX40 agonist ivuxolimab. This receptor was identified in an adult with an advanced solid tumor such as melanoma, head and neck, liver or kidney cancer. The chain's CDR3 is CASSQDLGSGGANEQFF. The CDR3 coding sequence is TGCGCCAGCAGCCAAGATCTTGGTAGCGGGGGGGCCAATGAGCAGTTCTTC.